This T cell receptor beta chain was observed in a study of cytomegalovirus exposure and HLA in healthy donors. As for this clone: Antigen: not known.

Findings and limits, study-wide: The sole available immune exposure information was CMV serostatus. One variant, a missense change in DCLRE1C, was linked in a later analysis to TCR beta V- and J-gene trimming.

13 Jbeta primers and 60 Vbeta primers were used for the PCR. Using immunoSEQ multiplex PCR, the repertoire was profiled, and TCRdb retains in-frame clones only, with some absent. The repertoire consists of about 130,000 clones, with 70% to 90% occurring once and the leading ten covering under 2%. The CDR3 consists of 14 residues. Looked up from germline, CDR1 is SGHDT and CDR2 is YYEEEE. V trimming: 3 bases; J trimming: 1 base; junction bases outside the gene matches: 2. Sequencing was carried out using PBMCs. This TCR was sampled from a boy aged 5 to 17 in good health and CMV-seronegative. This sequence joins TRBV5-6 and TRBJ2-3, with TRBD1 identical over 7 bases. CDR3 loop: CASSYGQGTDTQYF. CDR3 coding DNA: TGTGCCAGCAGCTATGGACAGGGCACAGATACGCAGTATTTT.